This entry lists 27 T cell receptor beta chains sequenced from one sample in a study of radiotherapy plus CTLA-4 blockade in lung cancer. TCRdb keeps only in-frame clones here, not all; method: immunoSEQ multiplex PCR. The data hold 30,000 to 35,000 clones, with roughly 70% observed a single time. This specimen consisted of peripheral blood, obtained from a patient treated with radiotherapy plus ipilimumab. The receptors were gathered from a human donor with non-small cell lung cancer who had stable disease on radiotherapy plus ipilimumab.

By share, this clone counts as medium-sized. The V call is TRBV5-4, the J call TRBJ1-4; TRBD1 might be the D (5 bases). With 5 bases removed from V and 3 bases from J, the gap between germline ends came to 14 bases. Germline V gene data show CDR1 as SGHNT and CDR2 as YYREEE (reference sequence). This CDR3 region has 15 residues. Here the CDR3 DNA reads TGTGCCAGCAGTTTTGAGGGGTTAGCTAATGAAAAACTGTTTTTT. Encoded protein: CASSFEGLANEKLFF.

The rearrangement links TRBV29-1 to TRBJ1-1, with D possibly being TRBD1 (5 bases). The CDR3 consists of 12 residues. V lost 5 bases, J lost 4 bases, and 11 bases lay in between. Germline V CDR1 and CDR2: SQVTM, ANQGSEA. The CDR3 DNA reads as TGCAGCGTTAGGGGCGGGAGCACTGAAGCTTTCTTT. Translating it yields CSVRGGSTEAFF.

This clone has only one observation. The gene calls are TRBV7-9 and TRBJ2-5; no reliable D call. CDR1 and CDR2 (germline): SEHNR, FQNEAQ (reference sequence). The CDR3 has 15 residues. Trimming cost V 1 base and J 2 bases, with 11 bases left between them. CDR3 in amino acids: CASSLGSGDQETQYF. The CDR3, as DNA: TGTGCCAGCAGCTTAGGGTCAGGAGATCAAGAGACCCAGTACTTC.

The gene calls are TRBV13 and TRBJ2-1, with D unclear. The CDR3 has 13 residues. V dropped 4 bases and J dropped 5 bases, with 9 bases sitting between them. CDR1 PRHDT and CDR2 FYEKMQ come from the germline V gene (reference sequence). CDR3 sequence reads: CASSSFRDNEQFF. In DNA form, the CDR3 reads TGTGCCAGCAGCTCATTCAGAGACAATGAGCAGTTCTTC.

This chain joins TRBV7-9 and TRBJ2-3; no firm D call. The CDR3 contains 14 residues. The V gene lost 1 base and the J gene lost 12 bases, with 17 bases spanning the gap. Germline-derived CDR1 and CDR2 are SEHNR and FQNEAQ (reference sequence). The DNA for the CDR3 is TGTGCCAGCAGCTTAGACCGAGTGGCCCTCCTTCAGTATTTT. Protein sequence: CASSLDRVALLQYF.

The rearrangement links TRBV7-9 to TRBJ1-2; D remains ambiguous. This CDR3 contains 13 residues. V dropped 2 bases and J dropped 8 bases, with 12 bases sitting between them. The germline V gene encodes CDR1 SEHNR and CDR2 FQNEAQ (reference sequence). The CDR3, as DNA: TGTGCCAGCAGCTTATCGGAGATCGGGGGCTACACCTTC. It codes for CASSLSEIGGYTF.

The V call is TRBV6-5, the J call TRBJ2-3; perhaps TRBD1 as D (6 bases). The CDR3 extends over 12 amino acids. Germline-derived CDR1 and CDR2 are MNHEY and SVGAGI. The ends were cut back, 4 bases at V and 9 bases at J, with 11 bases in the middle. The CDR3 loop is CASSSYGQTQYF. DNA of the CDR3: TGTGCCAGCAGTTCTTACGGACAGACGCAGTATTTT.

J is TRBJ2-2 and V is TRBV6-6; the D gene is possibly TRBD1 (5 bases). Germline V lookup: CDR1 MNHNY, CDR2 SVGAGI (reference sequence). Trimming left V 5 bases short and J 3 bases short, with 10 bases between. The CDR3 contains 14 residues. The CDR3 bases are TGTGCCAGCAGTAACCAGGGCGACACCGGGGAGCTGTTTTTT. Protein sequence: CASSNQGDTGELFF.

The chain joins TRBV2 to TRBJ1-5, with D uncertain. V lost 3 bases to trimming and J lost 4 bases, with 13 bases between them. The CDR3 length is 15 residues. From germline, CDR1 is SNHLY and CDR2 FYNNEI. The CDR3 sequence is CASSDQSAWNQPQHF. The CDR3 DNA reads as TGTGCCAGCAGTGACCAGTCCGCCTGGAATCAGCCCCAGCATTTT.

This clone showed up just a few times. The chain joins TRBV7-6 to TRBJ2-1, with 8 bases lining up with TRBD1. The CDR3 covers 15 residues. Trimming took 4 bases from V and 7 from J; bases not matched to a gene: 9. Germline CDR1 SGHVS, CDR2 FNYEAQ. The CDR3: CASSSLRTGSNEQFF. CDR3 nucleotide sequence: TGTGCCAGCAGCTCCCTCCGGACAGGGAGTAATGAGCAGTTCTTC.

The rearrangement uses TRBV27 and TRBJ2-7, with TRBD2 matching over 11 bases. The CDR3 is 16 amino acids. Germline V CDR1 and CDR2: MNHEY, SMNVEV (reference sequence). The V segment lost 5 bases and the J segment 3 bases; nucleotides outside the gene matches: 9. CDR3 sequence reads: CASSLQTSGRIYEQYF. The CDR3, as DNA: TGTGCCAGCAGTCTCCAAACTAGCGGGAGAATCTACGAGCAGTACTTC.

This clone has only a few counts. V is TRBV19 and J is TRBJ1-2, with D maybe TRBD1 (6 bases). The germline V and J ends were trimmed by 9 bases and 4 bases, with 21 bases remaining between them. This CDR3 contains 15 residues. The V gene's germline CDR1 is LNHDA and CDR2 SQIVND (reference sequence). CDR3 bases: TGTGCCAGCCGGGTTCGAGGACAGACACGCTATGGCTACACCTTC. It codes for CASRVRGQTRYGYTF.

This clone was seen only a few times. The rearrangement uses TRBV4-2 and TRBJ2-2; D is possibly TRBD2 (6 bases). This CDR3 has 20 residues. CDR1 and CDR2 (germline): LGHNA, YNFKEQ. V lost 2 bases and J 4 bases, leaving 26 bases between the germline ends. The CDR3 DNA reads TGTGCCAGCAGCCAACCGTCCCCTCGGGGTGTCGGAGGGGTCACCGGGGAGCTGTTTTTT. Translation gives CASSQPSPRGVGGVTGELFF.

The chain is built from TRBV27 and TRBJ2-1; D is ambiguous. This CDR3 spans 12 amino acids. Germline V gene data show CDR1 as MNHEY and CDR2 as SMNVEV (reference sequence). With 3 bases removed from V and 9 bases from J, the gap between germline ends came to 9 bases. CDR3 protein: CASSLGSSEQFF. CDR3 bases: TGTGCCAGCAGTTTGGGGTCCTCTGAGCAGTTCTTC.

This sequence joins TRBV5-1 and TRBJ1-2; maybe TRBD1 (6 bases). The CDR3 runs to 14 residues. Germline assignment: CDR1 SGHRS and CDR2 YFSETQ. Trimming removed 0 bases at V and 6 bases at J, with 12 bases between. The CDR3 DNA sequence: TGCGCCAGCAGCTTGGTACAGGGAAACAATGGCTACACCTTC. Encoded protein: CASSLVQGNNGYTF.

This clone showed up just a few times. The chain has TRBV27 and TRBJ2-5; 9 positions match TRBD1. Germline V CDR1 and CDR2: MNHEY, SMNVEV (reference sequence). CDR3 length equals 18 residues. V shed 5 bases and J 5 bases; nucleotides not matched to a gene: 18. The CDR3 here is CASSPIRGTGSSRETQYF. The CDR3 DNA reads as TGTGCCAGCAGTCCGATACGCGGGACAGGGTCGTCTAGGGAGACCCAGTACTTC.

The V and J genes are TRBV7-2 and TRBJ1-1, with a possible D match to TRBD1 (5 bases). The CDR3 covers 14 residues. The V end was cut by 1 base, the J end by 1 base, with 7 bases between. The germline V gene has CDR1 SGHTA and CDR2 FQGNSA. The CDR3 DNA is TGTGCCAGCAGCTTAGGGGGCCGGAACACTGAAGCTTTCTTT. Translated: CASSLGGRNTEAFF.

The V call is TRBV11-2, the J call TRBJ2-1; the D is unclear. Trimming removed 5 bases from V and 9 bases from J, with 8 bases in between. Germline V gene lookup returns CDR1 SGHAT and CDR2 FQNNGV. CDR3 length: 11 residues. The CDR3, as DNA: TGTGCCAGCAGCCCACTTTCTGAGCAGTTCTTC. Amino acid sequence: CASSPLSEQFF.

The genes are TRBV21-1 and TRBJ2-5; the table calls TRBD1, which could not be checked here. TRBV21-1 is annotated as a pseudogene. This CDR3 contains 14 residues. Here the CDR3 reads CASIQQGNQETQYF. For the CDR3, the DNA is TGTGCCAGCATACAACAGGGGAACCAAGAGACCCAGTACTTC.

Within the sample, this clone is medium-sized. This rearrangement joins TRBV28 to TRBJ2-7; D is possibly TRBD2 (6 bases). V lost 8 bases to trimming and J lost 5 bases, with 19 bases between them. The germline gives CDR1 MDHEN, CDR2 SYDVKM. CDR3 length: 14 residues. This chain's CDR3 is CASGPVGGGDEQYF. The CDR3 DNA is TGTGCCAGCGGGCCCGTGGGCGGAGGGGACGAGCAGTACTTC.

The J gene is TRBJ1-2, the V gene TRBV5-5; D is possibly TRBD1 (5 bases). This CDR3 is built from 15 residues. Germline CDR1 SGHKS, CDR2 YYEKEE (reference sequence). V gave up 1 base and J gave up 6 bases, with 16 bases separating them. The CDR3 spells CASSLLFRVKDGYTF. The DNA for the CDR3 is TGTGCCAGCAGCTTGCTATTCAGGGTGAAGGATGGCTACACCTTC.

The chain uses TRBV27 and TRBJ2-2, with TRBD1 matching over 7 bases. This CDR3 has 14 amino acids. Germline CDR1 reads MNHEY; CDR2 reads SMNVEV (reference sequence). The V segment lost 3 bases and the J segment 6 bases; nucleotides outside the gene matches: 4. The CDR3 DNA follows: TGTGCCAGCAGTTTTCGACAGGGTTCCGGGGAGCTGTTTTTT. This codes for CASSFRQGSGELFF.

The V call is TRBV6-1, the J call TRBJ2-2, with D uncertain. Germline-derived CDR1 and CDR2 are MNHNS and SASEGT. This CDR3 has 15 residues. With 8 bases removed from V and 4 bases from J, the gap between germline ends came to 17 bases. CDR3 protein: CASHPFAQATGELFF. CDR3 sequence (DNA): TGTGCCAGCCACCCGTTTGCCCAAGCCACCGGGGAGCTGTTTTTT.

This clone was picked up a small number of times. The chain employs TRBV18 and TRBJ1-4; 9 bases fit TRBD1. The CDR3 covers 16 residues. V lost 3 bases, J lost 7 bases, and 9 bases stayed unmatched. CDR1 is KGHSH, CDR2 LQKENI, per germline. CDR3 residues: CASSPRGQGGSEKLFF. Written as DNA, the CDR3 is TGTGCCAGCTCACCGCGGGGACAGGGCGGGAGTGAAAAACTGTTTTTT.

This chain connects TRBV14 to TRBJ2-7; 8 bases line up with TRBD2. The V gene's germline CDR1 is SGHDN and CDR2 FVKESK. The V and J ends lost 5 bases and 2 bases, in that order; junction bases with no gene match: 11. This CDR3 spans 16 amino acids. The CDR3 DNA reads TGTGCCAGCAGCGGGCGGGGTACCGGGAGGGCCTACGAGCAGTACTTC. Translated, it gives CASSGRGTGRAYEQYF.

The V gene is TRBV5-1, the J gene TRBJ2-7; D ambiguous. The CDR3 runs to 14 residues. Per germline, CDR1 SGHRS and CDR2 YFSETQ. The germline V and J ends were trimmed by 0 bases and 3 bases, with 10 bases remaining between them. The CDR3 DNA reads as TGCGCCAGCAGCTTGGACCTCTACGACTACGAGCAGTACTTC. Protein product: CASSLDLYDYEQYF.

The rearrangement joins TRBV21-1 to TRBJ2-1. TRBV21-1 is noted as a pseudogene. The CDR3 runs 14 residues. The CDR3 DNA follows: TGTGCCAGCAGCAAAGAGGGTAGGCCGGATGAGCAGTTCTTC. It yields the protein CASSKEGRPDEQFF.